Shown below are 2 T cell receptor beta chains from a single sample sequenced in a study of tissue T cells after allogeneic stem cell transplantation. Assay used: immunoSEQ multiplex PCR; TCRdb lists only in-frame clones, some missing. The table lists over 40,000 clones, approximately 70% of them singletons, with roughly 0.5% in the top ten. The sequencing input was sorted cells pooled from one or two spleens. These receptors originate from a pool of C57BL/6 mice in good health.

Details on this clone: Genes here carry mouse names. The CDR3 end lies 1 residue beyond the end of the read and is filled in from the germline J gene. The J gene is TRBJ2-7, the V gene TRBV3, with TRBD1 matching over 12 bases. The CDR3 spans 15 residues. Germline assignment: CDR1 SNHLY and CDR2 FYNGKV (reference sequence). Losses at the gene ends were 1 base for V and 6 bases for J; bases not matched to a gene: 4. The CDR3: CASSLVGDRGLEQYF. Incomplete CDR3 DNA: TGTGCCAGCAGCTTAGTAGGGGACAGGGGGCTTGAACAGTAC.

A few counts support this clone. Germline and genes: mouse. From the germline J gene comes the end of the CDR3, since the read stops 1 residue before it. The chain combines TRBV1 with TRBJ1-5, with D uncertain. The CDR3 loop spans 13 amino acids. The germline gives CDR1 NSQYPW, CDR2 LRSPGD (reference sequence). V dropped 4 bases and J dropped 0 bases, with 4 bases sitting between them. The DNA read from the CDR3 is TGCACCTGCAGTGTCAATAACAACCAGGCTCCGCTT. It translates to CTCSVNNNQAPL. The full CDR3 reads CTCSVNNNQAPLF.